The 31 T cell receptor beta chains below were found in one sample sequenced in a study of T cell clonotyping in hematopoietic cell transplantation (dated by TCRdb to the early 2020s). The sample's time point label, decoded: recipient sample about 28 days before transplant, after cytoreduction. The receptor library was made with the immunoSEQ multiplex PCR assay. Held by TCRdb, this immuneACCESS table contains in-frame sequences only and omits some clones. Under half of the omission traces to an unresolved V gene where checked; the cause of the rest is unknown. This sample gives 35,000 to 45,000 clones in total; 95% of them show up just once. Around 1.6% of the sample comes from the top ten. The material sequenced was peripheral blood mononuclear cells, taken before stem cell transplant. The receptor source for this set is a man aged 40-50 years with chronic myeloid leukemia. Some clones in this sample may be carry-over from other donors' samples.

The chain has TRBV15 and TRBJ2-3, with D unresolved. Germline CDR1 is LNHNV and CDR2 is YYDKDF (reference sequence). Trimming shortened V by 3 bases and J by 10 bases, and 17 bases separated the two germline ends. The CDR3 consists of 14 residues. The CDR3 loop reads CATSSYFFLEAQYF. The CDR3 DNA reads TGTGCCACCAGCAGCTACTTTTTTCTAGAGGCGCAGTATTTT.

This clone was observed a single time. V and J are TRBV4-3 and TRBJ2-7; D is uncertain. V was pared by 0 bases and J by 2 bases, with 8 bases between. Germline assignment: CDR1 LGHNA and CDR2 YSLEER. The CDR3 has 14 residues. CDR3 residues: CASSQDTGTYEQYF. Here the CDR3 DNA reads TGCGCCAGCAGCCAAGATACGGGCACCTACGAGCAGTACTTC.

The chain recombines TRBV27 with TRBJ2-1; D unclear. Germline V gene data show CDR1 as MNHEY and CDR2 as SMNVEV (reference sequence). The length of the CDR3 is 13 residues. The germline V and J ends were trimmed by 2 bases and 7 bases, with 9 bases remaining between them. The CDR3: CASSLIGGNEQFF. The CDR3, as DNA: TGTGCCAGCAGTTTAATTGGCGGAAATGAGCAGTTCTTC.

J is TRBJ2-3 and V is TRBV6-4; the D gene is possibly TRBD1 (5 bases). Germline lookup yields CDR1 MRHNA and CDR2 SNTAGT. V lost 2 bases and J 2 bases, leaving 11 bases between the germline ends. The length of the CDR3 is 15 residues. The CDR3 region has the DNA TGTGCCAGCAGTGACGGAACAGGACACACAGATACGCAGTATTTT. Encoded protein: CASSDGTGHTDTQYF.

V and J are TRBV29-1 and TRBJ2-2, with 9 nucleotides matching TRBD2. Looked up from germline, CDR1 is SQVTM and CDR2 is ANQGSEA. The V and J ends lost 0 bases and 4 bases, in that order; junction bases with no gene match: 3. This CDR3 has 15 residues. CDR3 DNA: TGCAGCGTTGAAGAACGACTAGCGGTCACCGGGGAGCTGTTTTTT. Translation: CSVEERLAVTGELFF.

The chain couples TRBV5-8 to TRBJ2-7; tentatively, D is TRBD1 (5 bases). This CDR3 comprises 11 residues. Germline values: CDR1 SGHTS, CDR2 YDEGEE. Trimming took off 9 bases at V and 7 bases at J, with 14 bases between the two ends. The CDR3: CATAQGPEQYF. The CDR3 DNA reads TGTGCCACCGCTCAGGGTCCTGAGCAGTACTTC.

The chain joins TRBV2 to TRBJ1-1, with D hard to call. The CDR3 runs to 13 residues. The ends were cut back, 5 bases at V and 4 bases at J, with 11 bases in the middle. The V gene's germline CDR1 is SNHLY and CDR2 FYNNEI. The CDR3 DNA follows: TGTGCCAGCAGTCTGGGCCTAGCCACTGAAGCTTTCTTT. Protein product: CASSLGLATEAFF.

The chain links TRBV11-2 to TRBJ1-6, with no clear D. The CDR3 runs to 15 residues. In germline, CDR1 is SGHAT, CDR2 FQNNGV. V was clipped by 3 bases and J by 0 bases, with 6 bases between them. CDR3 sequence reads: CASSFVGSYNSPLHF. In DNA, the CDR3 is TGTGCCAGCAGCTTCGTAGGCTCCTATAATTCACCCCTCCACTTT.

The chain joins TRBV28 to TRBJ1-2, with unresolved D. The CDR3 spans 14 residues. V shed 5 bases and J shed 4 bases, with 14 bases lying between them. Per germline, CDR1 MDHEN and CDR2 SYDVKM. CDR3 sequence (DNA): TGTGCCAGCAGTCCGCGGGGAGTAGGCTATGGCTACACCTTC. It translates to CASSPRGVGYGYTF.

J is TRBJ1-5 and V is TRBV6-1; D is ambiguous. The V gene lost 1 base and the J gene lost 4 bases, with 8 bases spanning the gap. There are 14 residues in the CDR3. From germline, CDR1 is MNHNS and CDR2 SASEGT. In nucleotides, the CDR3 is TGTGCCAGCAGTGAAGAAGGGCGTAATCAGCCCCAGCATTTT. Translating it yields CASSEEGRNQPQHF.

V is TRBV11-3 and J is TRBJ2-7; D remains unclear. V shed 1 base and J shed 4 bases, with 11 bases lying between them. CDR1 SGHNT and CDR2 YENEEA come from the germline V gene. The CDR3 is 14 residues long. This CDR3 is CASSLGPHRYEQYF. The CDR3, as DNA: TGTGCCAGCAGCTTAGGCCCCCACAGATACGAGCAGTACTTC.

Written as DNA, the CDR3 is TGTGCCAGCAGCCCCGGGGGAAACTATGGCTACACCTTC. It yields the protein CASSPGGNYGYTF. The chain joins TRBV11-3 to TRBJ1-2, with a tentative D call TRBD1 (5 bases). V gave up 5 bases and J gave up 2 bases, with 9 bases separating them. Looked up from germline, CDR1 is SGHNT and CDR2 is YENEEA. The CDR3 is 13 residues long.

The V gene is TRBV13, the J gene TRBJ1-2; 9 positions match TRBD1. The V and J ends lost 5 bases and 4 bases, in that order; junction bases with no gene match: 5. Germline CDR1 and CDR2: PRHDT and FYEKMQ (reference sequence). CDR3 length: 14 amino acids. The CDR3 DNA reads as TGTGCCAGCAGCGTGACAGGGGGAGGCTATGGCTACACCTTC. Residues: CASSVTGGGYGYTF.

This clone appeared a few times. The gene calls are TRBV6-5 and TRBJ2-2; the D gene is possibly TRBD1 (5 bases). V gave up 2 bases and J gave up 3 bases, with 10 bases separating them. Germline loops: CDR1 MNHEY, CDR2 SVGAGI. This CDR3 has 15 amino acids. As DNA, the CDR3 is TGTGCCAGCAGTTACGGGGCAGGAGACACCGGGGAGCTGTTTTTT. It is translated as CASSYGAGDTGELFF.

This chain joins TRBV10-3 and TRBJ1-5, with 7 bases fitting TRBD1. In germline, CDR1 is ENHRY, CDR2 SYGVKD. CDR3 length: 13 amino acids. The J segment lost 3 bases and the V segment lost 10 bases, leaving 6 bases of the junction unmatched. This CDR3 is CATTQGYNQPQHF. The CDR3 DNA sequence: TGTGCCACCACACAGGGGTACAATCAGCCCCAGCATTTT.

This chain links TRBV11-2 with TRBJ1-2, with 7 bases identical to TRBD1. CDR1 is SGHAT and CDR2 is FQNNGV in the germline V gene. This CDR3 has 16 amino acids. The trim removed 3 bases at V and 2 bases at J, leaving 9 bases unmatched. The CDR3 here is CASSLLETGPNYGYTF. The DNA for the CDR3 is TGTGCCAGCAGCTTGCTGGAGACAGGGCCCAACTATGGCTACACCTTC.

V gene TRBV5-4 combines with J gene TRBJ2-3; 7 bases match TRBD1. CDR1 and CDR2 from the germline V gene are SGHNT and YYREEE (reference sequence). V dropped 4 bases and J dropped 0; count of bases not matched to a gene: 5. CDR3 length: 15 amino acids. For the CDR3, the DNA is TGTGCCAGCAGCGTAACAGGGGAGAGCACAGATACGCAGTATTTT. It translates to CASSVTGESTDTQYF.

The chain uses TRBV7-3 and TRBJ1-1, with a weak D call TRBD1 (6 bases). This CDR3 comprises 16 residues. The V end lost 5 bases, the J end lost 0 bases, and 16 bases lay between the germline ends. The germline CDR1 and CDR2 sequences are SGHTA and FQGTGA. The CDR3 spells CASSPTGSSMNTEAFF. The CDR3 nucleotides read TGTGCCAGCAGCCCGACAGGTTCTAGCATGAACACTGAAGCTTTCTTT.

The rearrangement links TRBV9 to TRBJ2-5; tentative D call: TRBD1 (7 bases). The CDR3 loop spans 16 amino acids. The V and J ends lost 6 bases and 2 bases respectively, with 20 bases between them. Germline-derived CDR1 and CDR2 are SGDLS and YYNGEE. The CDR3 DNA follows: TGTGCCAGCACCCGGGGTGCAGGGGGGCCACAAGAGACCCAGTACTTC. This translates into CASTRGAGGPQETQYF.

The chain carries TRBV6-5 and TRBJ1-6; no clear D gene. Trimming left V 0 bases short and J 9 bases short, with 9 bases between. The CDR3 sequence is 14 residues long. In germline, CDR1 is MNHEY, CDR2 SVGAGI. The CDR3 spells CASSYSAVGSPLHF. The CDR3 DNA reads as TGTGCCAGCAGTTACTCGGCTGTAGGTTCACCCCTCCACTTT.

The chain recombines TRBV2 with TRBJ2-7, with TRBD1 as a possible D gene (6 bases). Trimming shortened V by 10 bases and J by 3 bases, and 16 bases separated the two germline ends. This CDR3 spans 13 amino acids. The germline V gene encodes CDR1 SNHLY and CDR2 FYNNEI. Here the CDR3 reads CAKAVGQSYEQYF. As DNA, the CDR3 is TGTGCCAAAGCAGTAGGACAGAGCTACGAGCAGTACTTC.

This clone occurred a few times. This chain uses TRBV11-3 with TRBJ1-1; TRBD1 aligns across 7 bases. Germline assignment: CDR1 SGHNT and CDR2 YENEEA. This CDR3 comprises 17 residues. J gave up 6 bases and V 4 bases, and 17 bases lay outside the gene matches. The CDR3 sequence: CASSWTYTGVVGAEAFF. CDR3 DNA: TGTGCCAGCAGCTGGACATACACAGGGGTAGTGGGGGCTGAAGCTTTCTTT.

This rearrangement joins TRBV4-3 to TRBJ1-1, with a weak D call TRBD1 (5 bases). V was clipped by 4 bases and J by 4 bases, with 13 bases between them. Germline values: CDR1 LGHNA, CDR2 YSLEER. The CDR3 is 14 amino acids. In DNA form, the CDR3 reads TGCGCCAGCAGCCCCCTCGGGGGAGGCACTGAAGCTTTCTTT. This translates into CASSPLGGGTEAFF.

This chain uses TRBV19 with TRBJ1-1; 7 positions agree with TRBD1. Looked up from germline, CDR1 is LNHDA and CDR2 is SQIVND (reference sequence). J lost 4 bases, V lost 5 bases, and 10 bases had no gene match. The CDR3 has 15 residues. The CDR3 loop reads CASSSHRGGGTEAFF. In DNA, the CDR3 is TGTGCCAGTAGTTCCCACAGGGGAGGGGGCACTGAAGCTTTCTTT.

The chain has TRBV11-3 and TRBJ2-1; 7 positions match TRBD2. This CDR3 has 13 amino acids. Losses at the gene ends were 5 bases for V and 6 bases for J; bases not matched to a gene: 4. CDR1 is SGHNT, CDR2 YENEEA, per germline. Written as DNA, the CDR3 is TGTGCCAGCAGCCCGCCGGGGGGCAATGAGCAGTTCTTC. It encodes CASSPPGGNEQFF.

This clone was seen a single time. The chain uses TRBV6-6 and TRBJ1-2, with D perhaps matching TRBD1 (5 bases). The germline V gene encodes CDR1 MNHNY and CDR2 SVGAGI (reference sequence). CDR3 length: 15 amino acids. The V end lost 6 bases, the J end lost 0 bases, and 14 bases lay between the germline ends. The CDR3 DNA reads TGTGCCAGCAGCCATGGGGGGGGAGCTAACTATGGCTACACCTTC. This encodes CASSHGGGANYGYTF.

Here the CDR3 DNA reads TGCAGCGTCGCAAAGGGACAGCCTCCCACCGGGGAGCTGTTTTTT. This gives the protein CSVAKGQPPTGELFF. V is TRBV29-1 and J is TRBJ2-2; 7 nucleotides align to TRBD1. Losses at the gene ends were 6 bases for V and 4 bases for J; bases not matched to a gene: 11. Germline V lookup: CDR1 SQVTM, CDR2 ANQGSEA. This CDR3 contains 15 residues.

The V and J genes are TRBV30 and TRBJ1-2; 8 bases align to TRBD1. The trim removed 3 bases at V and 5 bases at J, leaving 8 bases unmatched. CDR3 length equals 14 residues. Per the germline V gene, CDR1 is GTSNPN and CDR2 is SVGIG (reference sequence). This CDR3 is CAWRPVTGEYGYTF. In DNA form, the CDR3 reads TGTGCCTGGAGACCCGTGACAGGGGAATATGGCTACACCTTC. The full variable domain, in which reference TRBV30 and TRBJ1-2 provide the parts outside the CDR3, is SQTIHQWPATLVQPVGSPLSLECTVEGTSNPNLYWYRQAAGRGLQLLFYSVGIGQISSEVPQNLSASRPQDRQFILSSKKLLLSDSGFYLCAWRPVTGEYGYTFGSGTRLTVV.

The chain recombines TRBV30 with TRBJ1-1; D remains ambiguous. This CDR3 region has 13 residues. Per the germline V gene, CDR1 is GTSNPN and CDR2 is SVGIG (reference sequence). V lost 0 bases and J 4 bases, leaving 9 bases between the germline ends. The CDR3 bases are TGTGCCTGGAGTGTACACAAGCTCACTGAAGCTTTCTTT. This encodes CAWSVHKLTEAFF.

Here the CDR3 DNA reads TGTGCCAGCAGACCCCAAGGCGGGAATGAGCAGTTCTTC. This codes for CASRPQGGNEQFF. The chain carries TRBV6-5 and TRBJ2-1, with D perhaps TRBD2 (5 bases). The germline gives CDR1 MNHEY, CDR2 SVGAGI. V lost 6 bases to trimming and J lost 7 bases, with 13 bases between them. There are 13 residues in the CDR3.

The chain combines TRBV4-2 with TRBJ1-2; D call uncertain. The CDR3 is 14 amino acids. Trimming removed 0 bases at V and 6 bases at J, with 11 bases between. Germline lookup yields CDR1 LGHNA and CDR2 YNFKEQ. The CDR3 region is CASSQDYQTDGYTF. The DNA of the CDR3 is TGTGCCAGCAGCCAAGATTACCAAACAGATGGCTACACCTTC.